These T cell receptor beta chains were read from a single sample in a study of beta chain features in type 1 diabetes. Repertoires were generated with immunoSEQ multiplex PCR, while TCRdb's copy carries only in-frame clones and drops some. The data show under 800,000 clones, roughly a sixth seen once. The sample taken for sequencing was naive CD4+ T cells from blood. The receptor source for this set is a man between 18 and 35 years old in good health. The CDR3 runs from the conserved cysteine through the conserved F or W. D genes are given only for firm matches. The size of a clone is reported for some rows only, either as once, few or many, or as a class for expanded clones.

>few|TRBV4-1|TRBD2|TRBJ2-3
TGCGCCAGCAGCCAAGCCCCACCGGGACTAGGGCCAGATACGCAGTATTTT
CASSQAPPGLGPDTQYF
>few|TRBV25-1|.|TRBJ1-6
TGTGCCAGCAGTGAATTTGGGGGGAGCTCCTATAATTCACCCCTCCACTTT
CASSEFGGSSYNSPLHF
>few|TRBV4-3|TRBD2|TRBJ2-7
TGCGCCAGCAGCCAATCCCTAGCGGCCGAGCAGTACTTC
CASSQSLAAEQYF
>.|TRBV7-9|.|TRBJ1-3
TGTGCCAGCAGCCTTCTCGTCTCTGGAAACACCATATATTTT
CASSLLVSGNTIYF
>few|TRBV5-5|.|TRBJ1-4
TGTGCCAGCAGCCGGGACACTAACGAAAAACTGTTTTTT
CASSRDTNEKLFF
>few|TRBV15|.|TRBJ1-6
TGTGCCACCAGCAGAGTAGCAGGTGGCGGGTCACCCCTCCACTTT
CATSRVAGGGSPLHF
>few|TRBV6-5|.|TRBJ1-5
TGTGCCAGCAGTTATGACGGCAATCAGCCCCAGCATTTT
CASSYDGNQPQHF
>few|TRBV9|.|TRBJ1-1
TGTGCCAGCAGCGTAGGAGGGCCGAACACTGAAGCTTTCTTT
CASSVGGPNTEAFF
>few|TRBV6-6|.|TRBJ2-3
TGTGCCACAACGACCGGACGGTACACAGATACGCAGTATTTT
CATTTGRYTDTQYF
>few|TRBV10-3|.|TRBJ2-7
TGTGCCATCAGAGGCAGGGCCTCCTACGAGCAGTACTTC
CAIRGRASYEQYF
>few|TRBV30|.|TRBJ2-7
TGTGCCTGGAGTGTCGTAGGGTACCTCTCCTACGAGCAGTACTTC
CAWSVVGYLSYEQYF
>few|TRBV25-1|.|TRBJ2-7
TGTGCCAGCAGTAGGGGGGCCTACGAGCAGTACTTC
CASSRGAYEQYF